This TCR beta chain originates from a study of T cell repertoires in cytomegalovirus infection. Study summary: CMV infection together with matching HLA type was indicated by public TCR beta signatures.

In its sample, this clonotype was seen a few times. The CDR3 covers 15 residues. Germline V gives CDR1 LGHNA, CDR2 YNFKEQ. V was pared by 0 bases and J by 8 bases, with 14 bases between. Each CDR3 protein gets one entry after TCRdb re-called the reads with MiXCR. This sample yields hundreds of thousands of distinct CDR3 sequences, of which about 7% are seen a single time; about 6.5% belongs to the top ten. The genes are TRBV4-2 and TRBJ2-1; TRBD1 is a possible D gene (6 bases). The receptor comes from a human donor in good health (CMV status not recorded). Some clones in this sample may be carry-over from other donors' samples. Source material: PBMCs. CDR3 residues: CASSQEPRGVDEQFF. In DNA, the CDR3 is TGTGCCAGCAGCCAAGAACCCAGGGGAGTCGATGAGCAGTTCTTC.